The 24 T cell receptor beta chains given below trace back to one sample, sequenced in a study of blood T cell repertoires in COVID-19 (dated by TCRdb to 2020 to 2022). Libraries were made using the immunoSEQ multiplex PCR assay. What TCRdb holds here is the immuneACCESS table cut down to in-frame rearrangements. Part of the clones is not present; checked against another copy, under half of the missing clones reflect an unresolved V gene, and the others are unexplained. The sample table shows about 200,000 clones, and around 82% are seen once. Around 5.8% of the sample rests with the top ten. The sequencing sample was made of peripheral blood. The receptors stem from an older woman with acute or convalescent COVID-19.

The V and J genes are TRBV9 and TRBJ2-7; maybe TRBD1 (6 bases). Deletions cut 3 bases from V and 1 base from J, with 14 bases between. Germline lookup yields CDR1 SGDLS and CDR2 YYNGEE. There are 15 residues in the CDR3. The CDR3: CASSAHWDTSYEQYF. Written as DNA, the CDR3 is TGTGCCAGCAGCGCGCACTGGGACACTTCCTACGAGCAGTACTTC.

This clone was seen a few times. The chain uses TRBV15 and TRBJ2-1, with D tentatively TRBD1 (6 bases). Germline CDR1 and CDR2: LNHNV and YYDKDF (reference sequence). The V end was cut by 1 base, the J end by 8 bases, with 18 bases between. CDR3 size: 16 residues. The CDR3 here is CATSRVGAGQLDEQFF. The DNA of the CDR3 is TGTGCCACCAGCAGAGTGGGGGCCGGACAGCTCGATGAGCAGTTCTTC.

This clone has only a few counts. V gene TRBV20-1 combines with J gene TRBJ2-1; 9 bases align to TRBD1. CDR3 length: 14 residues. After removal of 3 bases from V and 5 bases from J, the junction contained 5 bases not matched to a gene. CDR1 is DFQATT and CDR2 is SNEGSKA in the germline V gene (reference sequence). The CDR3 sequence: CSASRGQGNNEQFF. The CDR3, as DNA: TGCAGTGCTAGTCGGGGACAGGGCAACAATGAGCAGTTCTTC.

The CDR3 DNA reads as TGTGCCAGCAGCCCACAAGTTGAGCCGGGCACCGGGGAGCTGTTTTTT. This sequence encodes CASSPQVEPGTGELFF. V is TRBV5-6 and J is TRBJ2-2, with unresolved D. V was clipped by 4 bases and J by 4 bases, with 17 bases between them. This CDR3 contains 16 residues. CDR1 is SGHDT, CDR2 YYEEEE, per germline.

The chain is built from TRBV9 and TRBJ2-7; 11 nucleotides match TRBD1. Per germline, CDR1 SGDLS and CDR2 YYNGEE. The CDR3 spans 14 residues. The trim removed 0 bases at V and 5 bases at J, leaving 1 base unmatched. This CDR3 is CASSVAGQGDEQYF. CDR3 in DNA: TGTGCCAGCAGCGTAGCGGGACAGGGGGACGAGCAGTACTTC.

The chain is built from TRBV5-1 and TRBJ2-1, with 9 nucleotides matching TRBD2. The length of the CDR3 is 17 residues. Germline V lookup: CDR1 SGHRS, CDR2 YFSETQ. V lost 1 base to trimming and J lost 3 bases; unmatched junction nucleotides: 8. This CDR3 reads CASSLSSGSPLYNEQFF. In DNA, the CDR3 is TGCGCCAGCAGCTTGAGTAGCGGGAGCCCGCTCTACAATGAGCAGTTCTTC.

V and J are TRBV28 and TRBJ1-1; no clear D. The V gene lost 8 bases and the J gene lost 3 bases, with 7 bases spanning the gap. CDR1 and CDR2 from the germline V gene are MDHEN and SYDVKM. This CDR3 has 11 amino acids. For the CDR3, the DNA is TGTGCCAGCTCCCTTGACACTGAAGCTTTCTTT. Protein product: CASSLDTEAFF.

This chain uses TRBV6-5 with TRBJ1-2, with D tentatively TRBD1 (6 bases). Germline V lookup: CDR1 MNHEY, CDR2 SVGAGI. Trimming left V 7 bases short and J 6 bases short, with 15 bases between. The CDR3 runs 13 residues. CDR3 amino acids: CASMWRGGNGYTF. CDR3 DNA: TGTGCCAGCATGTGGAGGGGGGGTAATGGCTACACCTTC.

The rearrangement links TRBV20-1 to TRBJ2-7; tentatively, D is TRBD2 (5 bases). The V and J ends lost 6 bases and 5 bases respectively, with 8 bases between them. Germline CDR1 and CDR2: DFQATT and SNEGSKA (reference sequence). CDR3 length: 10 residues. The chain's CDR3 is CSAWENEQYF. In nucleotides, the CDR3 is TGCAGTGCCTGGGAGAACGAGCAGTACTTC.

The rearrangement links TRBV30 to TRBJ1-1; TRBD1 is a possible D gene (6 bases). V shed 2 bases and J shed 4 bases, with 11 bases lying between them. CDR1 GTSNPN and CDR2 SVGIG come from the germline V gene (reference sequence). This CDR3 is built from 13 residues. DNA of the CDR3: TGTGCCTGGAGTCTTGGACAGACCACTGAAGCTTTCTTT. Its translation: CAWSLGQTTEAFF. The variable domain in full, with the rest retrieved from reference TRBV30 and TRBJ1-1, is SQTIHQWPATLVQPVGSPLSLECTVEGTSNPNLYWYRQAAGRGLQLLFYSVGIGQISSEVPQNLSASRPQDRQFILSSKKLLLSDSGFYLCAWSLGQTTEAFFGQGTRLTVV.

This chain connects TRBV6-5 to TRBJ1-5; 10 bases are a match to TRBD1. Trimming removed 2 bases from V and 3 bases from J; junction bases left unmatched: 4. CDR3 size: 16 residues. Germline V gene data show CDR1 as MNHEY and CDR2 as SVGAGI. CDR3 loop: CASSYPGTGDNQPQHF. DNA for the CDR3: TGTGCCAGCAGTTACCCCGGGACAGGGGACAATCAGCCCCAGCATTTT.

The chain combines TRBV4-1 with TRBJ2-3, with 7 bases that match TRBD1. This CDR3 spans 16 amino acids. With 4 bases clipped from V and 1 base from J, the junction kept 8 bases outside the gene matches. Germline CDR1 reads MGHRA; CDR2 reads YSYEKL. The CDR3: CASSPPTGLGTDTQYF. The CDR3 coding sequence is TGCGCCAGCAGCCCTCCGACAGGGCTCGGCACAGATACGCAGTATTTT.

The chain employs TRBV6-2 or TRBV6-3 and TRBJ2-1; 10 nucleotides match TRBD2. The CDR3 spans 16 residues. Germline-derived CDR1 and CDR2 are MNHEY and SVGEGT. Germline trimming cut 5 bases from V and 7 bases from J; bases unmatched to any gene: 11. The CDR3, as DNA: TGTGCCAGCAGTACCGGACTAGCGGTTTCAGGGAATGAGCAGTTCTTC. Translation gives CASSTGLAVSGNEQFF.

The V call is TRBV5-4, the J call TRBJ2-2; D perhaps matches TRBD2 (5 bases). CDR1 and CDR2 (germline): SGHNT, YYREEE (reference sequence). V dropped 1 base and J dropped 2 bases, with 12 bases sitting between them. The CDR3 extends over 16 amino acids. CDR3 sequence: CASSLSGRQNTGELFF. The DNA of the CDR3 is TGTGCCAGCAGCTTGTCGGGAAGACAAAACACCGGGGAGCTGTTTTTT. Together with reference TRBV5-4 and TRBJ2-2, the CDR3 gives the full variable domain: ETGVTQSPTHLIKTRGQQVTLRCSSQSGHNTVSWYQQALGQGPQFIFQYYREEENGRGNFPPRFSGLQFPNYSSELNVNALELDDSALYLCASSLSGRQNTGELFFGEGSRLTVL.

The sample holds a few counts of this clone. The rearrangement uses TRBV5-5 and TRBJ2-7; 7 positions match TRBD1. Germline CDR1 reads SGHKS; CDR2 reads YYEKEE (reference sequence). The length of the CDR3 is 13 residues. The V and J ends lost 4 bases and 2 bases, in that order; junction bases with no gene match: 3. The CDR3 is CASSPDRAYEQYF. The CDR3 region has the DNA TGTGCCAGCAGCCCTGACAGGGCCTACGAGCAGTACTTC.

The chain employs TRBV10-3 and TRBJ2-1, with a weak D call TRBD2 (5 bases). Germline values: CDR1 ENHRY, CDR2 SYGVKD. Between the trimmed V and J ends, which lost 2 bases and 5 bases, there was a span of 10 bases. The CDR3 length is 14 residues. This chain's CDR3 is CAISELREDNEQFF. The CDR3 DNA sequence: TGTGCCATCAGTGAGCTGAGGGAAGACAATGAGCAGTTCTTC.

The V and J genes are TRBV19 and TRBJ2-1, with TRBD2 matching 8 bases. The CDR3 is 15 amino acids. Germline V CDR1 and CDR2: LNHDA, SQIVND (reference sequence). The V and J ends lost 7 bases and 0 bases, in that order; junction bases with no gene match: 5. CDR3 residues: CASKLAARSYNEQFF. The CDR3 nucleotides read TGTGCCAGTAAACTAGCGGCTCGCTCCTACAATGAGCAGTTCTTC.

The CDR3 loop reads CASSLGQGGGTDTQYF. The CDR3 region has the DNA TGTGCCAGCAGTCTCGGACAGGGGGGCGGCACAGATACGCAGTATTTT. V is TRBV28 and J is TRBJ2-3; 10 nucleotides line up with TRBD1. Per germline, CDR1 MDHEN and CDR2 SYDVKM. This CDR3 has 16 amino acids. V lost 5 bases and J lost 1; bases outside the gene matches: 6.

The CDR3: CASSPRDRGNTGELFF. In DNA form, the CDR3 reads TGTGCCAGCTCACCCCGGGACAGGGGAAACACCGGGGAGCTGTTTTTT. V is TRBV18 and J is TRBJ2-2, with TRBD1 matching 10 bases. The J segment lost 2 bases and the V segment lost 3 bases, leaving 3 bases of the junction unmatched. This CDR3 has 16 amino acids. CDR1 KGHSH and CDR2 LQKENI come from the germline V gene.

CDR3 in DNA: TGTGCCAGCAGCTCCCAGGGGTTAAGTGAGCAGTACTTC. It yields the protein CASSSQGLSEQYF. The chain employs TRBV7-8 and TRBJ2-7; D is perhaps TRBD1 (6 bases). Germline values: CDR1 SGHVS, CDR2 FQNEAQ. This CDR3 is built from 13 residues. V lost 4 bases and J lost 7, with 14 bases in between.

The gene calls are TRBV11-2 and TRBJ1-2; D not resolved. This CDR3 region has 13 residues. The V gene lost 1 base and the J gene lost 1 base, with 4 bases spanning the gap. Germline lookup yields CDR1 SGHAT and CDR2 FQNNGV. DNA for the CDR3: TGTGCCAGCAGCTTAGCCAATAACTATGGCTACACCTTC. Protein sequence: CASSLANNYGYTF.

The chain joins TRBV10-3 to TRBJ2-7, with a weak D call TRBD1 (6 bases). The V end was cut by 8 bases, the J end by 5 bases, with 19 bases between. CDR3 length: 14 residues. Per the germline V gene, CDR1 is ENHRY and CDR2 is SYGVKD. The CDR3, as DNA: TGTGCCATCTTAAAGGGGGAAGGGGATAACGAGCAGTACTTC. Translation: CAILKGEGDNEQYF.

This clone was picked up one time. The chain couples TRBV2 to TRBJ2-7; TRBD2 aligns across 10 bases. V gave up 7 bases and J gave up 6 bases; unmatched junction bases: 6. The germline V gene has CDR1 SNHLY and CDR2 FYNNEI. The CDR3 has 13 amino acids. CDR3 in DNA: TGTGCCAGCAACCCTAGCGGGAGTTTCGAGCAGTACTTC. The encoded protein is CASNPSGSFEQYF.

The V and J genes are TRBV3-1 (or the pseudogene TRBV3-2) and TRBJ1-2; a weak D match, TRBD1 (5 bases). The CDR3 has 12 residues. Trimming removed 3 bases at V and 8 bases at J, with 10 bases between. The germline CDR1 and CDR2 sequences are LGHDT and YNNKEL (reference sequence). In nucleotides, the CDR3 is TGTGCCAGCAGCCAGGGGGAGGAAGGCTACACCTTC. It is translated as CASSQGEEGYTF.